A selection of T cell receptor beta chains follows, all from one sample in a study of cytomegalovirus exposure and HLA in healthy donors. Libraries were prepared by immunoSEQ multiplex PCR; TCRdb keeps only in-frame clonotypes and omits some of them. The sample records more than 95,000 clones, 81% being singletons. The sequenced sample consisted of PBMCs. Receptors originate from a man aged 18 to 29 in good health and CMV-seronegative. Each CDR3 is given without its conserved first and last residue.

cdr3_length v_call cdr3_aa
10 TRBV7-9 ASSLSTSGYT
11 TRBV6-1 ASTGGGPYGYT
14 TRBV5-6 ASSPRKRVPSYEQY
9 TRBV28 ASNGQREAF
14 TRBV10-3 AISESGGRAYNEQF
12 TRBV19 ASSIAAQNTEAF
11 TRBV9 ASSVGQRETQY
11 TRBV19 ASSIDDRVGYT
13 TRBV19 ASSYSAWRDYGYT
12 TRBV7-9 ASSPRDRELGAF
13 TRBV10-3 AISDDRGRDYEQY
11 TRBV10-3 AVGRGQHQPQH
11 TRBV29-1 SGWRETGSGYT